These 10 T cell receptor beta chains originate from one sample sequenced in a study of CD8 T cells in Susac syndrome. With random hexamers, roughly 0.5 to 1 ug RNA was reverse transcribed. TCRdb used MiXCR to reprocess the immunoSEQ multiplex PCR reads, holding one entry per CDR3 protein. The data hold about 200,000 distinct CDR3 sequences, with 90% to 95% observed a single time. Sequencing used CD4+ T cells from PBMCs. These receptors all come from a human donor in good health.

In its sample, this clonotype was seen once. This sequence joins TRBV20-1 and TRBJ2-1, with D perhaps TRBD2 (6 bases). V was pared by 3 bases and J by 0 bases, with 15 bases between. Germline V gene lookup returns CDR1 DFQATT and CDR2 SNEGSKA (reference sequence). CDR3 length equals 16 residues. The CDR3 loop is CSARPVAGTSYNEQFF. CDR3 sequence (DNA): TGCAGTGCTAGGCCGGTTGCGGGGACCTCCTACAATGAGCAGTTCTTC.

This sequence joins TRBV3-1 and TRBJ2-2, with D uncertain. Trimming took 0 bases from V and 3 from J, leaving 26 bases between them. This CDR3 is built from 21 residues. Per germline, CDR1 LGHDT and CDR2 YNNKEL (reference sequence). The CDR3 loop reads CASSQERIRNPGGVDTGELFF. CDR3 DNA: TGTGCCAGCAGCCAAGAACGTATTAGGAACCCCGGTGGGGTTGACACCGGGGAGCTGTTTTTT.

The chain has TRBV2 and TRBJ1-5; unclear D gene. The CDR3 has 15 amino acids. Germline CDR1 reads SNHLY; CDR2 reads FYNNEI. The germline V and J ends were trimmed by 6 bases and 0 bases, with 12 bases remaining between them. In DNA, the CDR3 is TGTGCCAGCAGGGGCGACCTAATTAGCAATCAGCCCCAGCATTTT. Protein sequence: CASRGDLISNQPQHF.

This clonotype appeared a single time. The chain links TRBV7-9 to TRBJ2-1, with 11 bases matching TRBD2. There are 15 residues in the CDR3. Per germline, CDR1 SEHNR and CDR2 FQNEAQ (reference sequence). The V segment lost 1 base and the J segment 10 bases; nucleotides outside the gene matches: 6. CDR3 sequence reads: CASSLGGGTSGEQFF. Written as DNA, the CDR3 is TGTGCCAGCAGCTTAGGAGGGGGGACTAGCGGCGAGCAGTTCTTC.

The chain uses TRBV3-1 and TRBJ2-1; no clear D gene. The germline V gene encodes CDR1 LGHDT and CDR2 YNNKEL (reference sequence). Trimming left V 1 base short and J 8 bases short, with 6 bases between. This CDR3 is 12 amino acids long. CDR3 in DNA: TGTGCCAGCAGCCAAGTACGCGATGAGCAGTTCTTC. Its translation is CASSQVRDEQFF.

The chain uses TRBV28 and TRBJ1-5; D perhaps matches TRBD1 (5 bases). Germline assignment: CDR1 MDHEN and CDR2 SYDVKM. The CDR3 contains 14 residues. Deletions cut 7 bases from V and 7 bases from J, with 17 bases between. CDR3 in DNA: TGTGCCAGCATCGCCGGGGGGGGGAGGCAGCCCCAGCATTTT. This gives the protein CASIAGGGRQPQHF.

There are a few counts of this clonotype. The chain links TRBV3-1 to TRBJ2-3; unclear D gene. Germline CDR1 LGHDT, CDR2 YNNKEL (reference sequence). With 1 base removed from V and 0 bases from J, the gap between germline ends came to 5 bases. The CDR3 covers 14 residues. In DNA, the CDR3 is TGTGCCAGCAGCCAAGCCGGCAGCACAGATACGCAGTATTTT. Translating it yields CASSQAGSTDTQYF.

The chain couples TRBV5-1 to TRBJ2-5, with 13 bases lining up with TRBD2. Trimming at V came to 4 bases and at J to 7 bases, leaving 7 bases not matched to a gene. CDR1 and CDR2 from the germline V gene are SGHRS and YFSETQ. The CDR3 sequence is 15 residues long. The CDR3 here is CASSRGLAGVWTQYF. The DNA for the CDR3 is TGCGCCAGCAGCCGAGGACTAGCGGGAGTATGGACCCAGTACTTC.

The chain joins TRBV20-1 to TRBJ1-6, with D uncertain. The germline V gene has CDR1 DFQATT and CDR2 SNEGSKA (reference sequence). V lost 8 bases and J lost 9, with 17 bases in between. CDR3 length: 13 residues. Here the CDR3 reads CSTRGGSRSPLHF. CDR3 bases: TGCAGTACAAGAGGAGGGAGTCGTTCACCCCTCCACTTT.

This clonotype has more than one count but fewer than ten. The chain has TRBV6-5 and TRBJ2-7, with 7 bases aligning to TRBD2. J was trimmed by 0 bases and V by 6 bases; bases with no gene match: 5. Germline assignment: CDR1 MNHEY and CDR2 SVGAGI. This CDR3 has 14 residues. The CDR3 DNA sequence: TGTGCCAGCAGCCGGGGAGGGAGCTCCTACGAGCAGTACGTC. Amino acid sequence: CASSRGGSSYEQYV.